Sequencing of this T cell receptor (beta chain) was carried out in a study of blood T cell repertoires in COVID-19. Overall study context: Spain, Italy and the United States supplied samples that represented acute and convalescent COVID-19.

TCRdb's table, derived via immunoSEQ multiplex PCR, lists solely in-frame clones and lacks some. The sample has about 180,000 clones, about 90% seen once. Participants spanned ages about 18 to 100 years and resided in around 25 US areas. The study assigned cohorts using participant-reported clinical history. Cohort 3 recovered donors had two negative PCRs, clearance, or symptom resolution. The receptor was isolated from a woman younger than 35 who had recovered from COVID-19. Material: PBMCs or T cells enriched from blood (not recorded which).

CDR3 sequence: CASSNRGWETQYF. As DNA, the CDR3 is TGTGCCAGTAGTAACAGGGGATGGGAGACCCAGTACTTC. This rearrangement joins TRBV19 to TRBJ2-5, with TRBD1 identical over 7 bases. The CDR3 covers 13 residues. In germline, CDR1 is LNHDA, CDR2 SQIVND (reference sequence). V dropped 4 bases and J dropped 5; count of bases not matched to a gene: 4. Full variable domain (missing parts from reference TRBV19 and TRBJ2-5): DGGITQSPKYLFRKEGQNVTLSCEQNLNHDAMYWYRQDPGQGLRLIYYSQIVNDFQKGDIAEGYSVSREKKESFPLTVTSAQKNPTAFYLCASSNRGWETQYFGPGTRLLVL.